Reported below is one T cell receptor beta chain. These data belong to a study of blood T cell repertoires in COVID-19. About the research overall: The cDNA or gDNA used as material had been derived from T cells, B-cell-depleted T cells, or PBMCs.

This CDR3 comprises 15 residues. Germline V gene lookup returns CDR1 LGHDT and CDR2 YNNKEL (reference sequence). The V end was cut by 3 bases, the J end by 0 bases, with 9 bases between. The data were produced by immunoSEQ multiplex PCR, yet TCRdb's version contains in-frame clones alone and is incomplete. The sample yields under 250,000 clones, 80% to 90% seen once. Clinical history reported by participants formed the basis on which cohorts were assigned. Two consecutive negative NP/OP PCR tests, clearance, or resolved symptoms defined Cohort 3 recovery. Sequenced: PBMCs or T cells enriched from blood (not recorded which). V usage is TRBV3-1 (or the pseudogene TRBV3-2) and J usage is TRBJ1-3, with D possibly being TRBD1 (6 bases). This receptor was taken from a man aged 35 to 55 who had recovered from COVID-19. The CDR3 sequence: CASSQRGNSGNTIYF. The CDR3 DNA reads as TGTGCCAGCAGCCAGAGGGGGAACTCTGGAAACACCATATATTTT.